This T cell receptor (beta chain) appears in the sequencing data of a study of cytomegalovirus exposure and HLA in healthy donors. About this clone itself: As yet, its antigen is unknown.

60 Vbeta and 13 Jbeta primers were used in PCR. Produced via immunoSEQ multiplex PCR; TCRdb's table is partial and in-frame only. The data contain fewer than 250,000 clones, about nine tenths of them singletons. Study-wide points: Per published reports, the classifier diagnosed cytomegalovirus status with high specificity and sensitivity. Cytomegalovirus association was assigned to approximately 180 TCR beta chains.

CDR1 SNHLY and CDR2 FYNNEI come from the germline V gene. The CDR3 is 13 residues long. The V gene lost 1 base and the J gene lost 5 bases, with 6 bases spanning the gap. Sequencing was done on a sample of PBMCs. This receptor was identified in a boy younger than 10 in good health and CMV-seronegative. The V and J genes are TRBV2 and TRBJ1-5; weak D call: TRBD1 (6 bases). CDR3 DNA: TGTGCCAGCAGTGAAGAGGGGGATCAGCCCCAGCATTTT. Its protein product is CASSEEGDQPQHF.